Presented here are 9 T cell receptor beta chains from one specimen sequenced in a study of blood T cell repertoires in COVID-19. Generated by immunoSEQ multiplex PCR, the TCRdb table keeps only in-frame clones and is missing some. The table lists 30,000 or so clones, around 86% of them singletons. Sequencing was performed on peripheral blood. The receptor set was obtained from a woman older than 75 with active or convalescent COVID-19.

The CDR3 is CATSRDQGTSDEQYF. Written as DNA, the CDR3 is TGTGCCACCAGCAGAGATCAGGGGACGAGCGACGAGCAGTACTTC. This chain joins TRBV15 and TRBJ2-7; tentatively, D is TRBD1 (6 bases). V lost 0 bases, J lost 5 bases, and 14 bases lay in between. The length of the CDR3 is 15 residues. The V gene's germline CDR1 is LNHNV and CDR2 YYDKDF (reference sequence).

CDR3 coding DNA: TGTGCCAGCAGCTTGATTGACAGACAAGAGGGCTACACCTTC. Encoded protein: CASSLIDRQEGYTF. The chain employs TRBV5-8 and TRBJ1-2; maybe TRBD1 (5 bases). CDR1 SGHTS and CDR2 YDEGEE come from the germline V gene. The CDR3 has 14 amino acids. The V end lost 1 base, the J end lost 8 bases, and 15 bases lay between the germline ends.

This clone was found a few times. The rearrangement uses TRBV29-1 and TRBJ1-1; 7 bases align to TRBD1. The length of the CDR3 is 13 residues. V was clipped by 6 bases and J by 0 bases; unmatched bases: 4. In germline, CDR1 is SQVTM, CDR2 ANQGSEA. The CDR3 region has the DNA TGCAGCGTGACAGGGAACTTGAACACTGAAGCTTTCTTT. It yields the protein CSVTGNLNTEAFF.

This chain links TRBV2 with TRBJ2-1, with TRBD2 matching 7 bases. CDR3 size: 18 residues. V lost 3 bases and J lost 1; bases outside the gene matches: 12. From germline, CDR1 is SNHLY and CDR2 FYNNEI. The CDR3 bases are TGTGCCAGCAGTGATCGGTCGTCGTGGGGGGGTTCCTACAATGAGCAGTTCTTC. Encoded protein: CASSDRSSWGGSYNEQFF.

This clone was detected only once. The chain carries TRBV5-1 and TRBJ2-7, with 10 bases that match TRBD1. The CDR3 is 13 residues long. V was clipped by 8 bases and J by 3 bases; unmatched bases: 5. The germline CDR1 and CDR2 sequences are SGHRS and YFSETQ. CDR3 in DNA: TGCGCCAGTCCCGGGACAGGGGTCTACGAGCAGTACTTC. It yields the protein CASPGTGVYEQYF.

The chain has TRBV5-4 and TRBJ2-2; no clear D gene. The CDR3 has 16 amino acids. Trimming cost V 4 bases and J 0 bases, with 13 bases left between them. Germline V CDR1 and CDR2: SGHNT, YYREEE (reference sequence). The CDR3 reads CASSPELYSNTGELFF. The CDR3 DNA reads TGTGCCAGCAGCCCCGAACTATACTCGAACACCGGGGAGCTGTTTTTT.

The V and J genes are TRBV19 and TRBJ1-1; TRBD1 is a possible D gene (5 bases). Germline V gene sequence: CDR1 LNHDA, CDR2 SQIVND (reference sequence). The CDR3 contains 18 residues. Trimming took 0 bases from V and 1 from J, leaving 18 bases between them. The CDR3 here is CASSIEVGGGQWNTEAFF. The CDR3 DNA follows: TGTGCCAGTAGTATAGAGGTAGGTGGTGGACAATGGAACACTGAAGCTTTCTTT.

This clone turned up a few times. The rearrangement uses TRBV28 and TRBJ2-7; 12 bases are shared with TRBD2. CDR3 length equals 17 residues. Unmatched junction bases numbered 11, after V lost 4 bases and J lost 4 bases. Germline values: CDR1 MDHEN, CDR2 SYDVKM. CDR3 in amino acids: CASSSSARLAGAYEQYF. The CDR3 DNA reads TGTGCCAGCAGTTCCTCGGCCCGACTAGCGGGAGCTTACGAGCAGTACTTC. The full variable domain, rest sourced from reference TRBV28 and TRBJ2-7, is DVKVTQSSRYLVKRTGEKVFLECVQDMDHENMFWYRQDPGLGLRLIYFSYDVKMKEKGDIPEGYSVSREKKERFSLILESASTNQTSMYLCASSSSARLAGAYEQYFGPGTRLTVT.

The genes are TRBV7-8 and TRBJ2-3, with TRBD1 matching 10 bases. The V segment lost 5 bases and the J segment 6 bases; nucleotides outside the gene matches: 11. From germline, CDR1 is SGHVS and CDR2 FQNEAQ. The CDR3 runs 16 residues. The CDR3 DNA is TGTGCCAGCAGCCCGGGACAGGGGTATAGCTCCGATACGCAGTATTTT. Amino acids: CASSPGQGYSSDTQYF.